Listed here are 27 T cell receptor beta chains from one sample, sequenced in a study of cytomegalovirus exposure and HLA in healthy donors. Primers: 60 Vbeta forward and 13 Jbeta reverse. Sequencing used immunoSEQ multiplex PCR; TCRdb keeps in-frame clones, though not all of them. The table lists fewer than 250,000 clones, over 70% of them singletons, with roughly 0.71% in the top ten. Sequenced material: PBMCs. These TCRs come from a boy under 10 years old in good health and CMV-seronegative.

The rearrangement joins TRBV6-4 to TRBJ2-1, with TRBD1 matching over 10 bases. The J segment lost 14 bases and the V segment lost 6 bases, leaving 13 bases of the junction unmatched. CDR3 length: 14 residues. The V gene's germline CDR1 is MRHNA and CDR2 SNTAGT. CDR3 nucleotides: TGTGCCAGCAGACGCCCGGGACAGGGGACGAAGGAGTTCTTC. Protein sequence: CASRRPGQGTKEFF.

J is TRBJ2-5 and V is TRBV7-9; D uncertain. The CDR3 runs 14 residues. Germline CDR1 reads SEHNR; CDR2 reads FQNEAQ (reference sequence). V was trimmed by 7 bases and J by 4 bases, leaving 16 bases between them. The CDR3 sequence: CASTPLRSIETQYF. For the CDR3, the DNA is TGTGCCAGCACCCCCCTTAGGAGCATAGAGACCCAGTACTTC.

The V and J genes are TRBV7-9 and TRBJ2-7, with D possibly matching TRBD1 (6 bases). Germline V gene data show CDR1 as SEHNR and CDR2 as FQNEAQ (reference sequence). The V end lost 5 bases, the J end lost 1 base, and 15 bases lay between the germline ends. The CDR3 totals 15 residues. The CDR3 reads CASSPRDTESYEQYF. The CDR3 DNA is TGTGCCAGCAGCCCCAGGGACACCGAGTCCTACGAGCAGTACTTC.

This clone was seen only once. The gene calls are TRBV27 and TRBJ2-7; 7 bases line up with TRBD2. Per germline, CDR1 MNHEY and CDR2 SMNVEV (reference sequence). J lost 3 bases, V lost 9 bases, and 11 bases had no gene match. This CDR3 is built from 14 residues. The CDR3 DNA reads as TGTGCCAGGCCGCTAGCGGAGGGGAACTACGAGCAGTACTTC. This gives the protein CARPLAEGNYEQYF.

The CDR3 reads CASSFGTSGSPADTQYF. The CDR3 bases are TGTGCCAGCAGCTTCGGGACTAGCGGGAGCCCCGCAGATACGCAGTATTTT. The chain joins TRBV13 to TRBJ2-3, with 14 nucleotides matching TRBD2. The CDR3 covers 17 residues. Germline V gene lookup returns CDR1 PRHDT and CDR2 FYEKMQ (reference sequence). Trimming cost V 3 bases and J 4 bases; bases outside gene matches: 6.

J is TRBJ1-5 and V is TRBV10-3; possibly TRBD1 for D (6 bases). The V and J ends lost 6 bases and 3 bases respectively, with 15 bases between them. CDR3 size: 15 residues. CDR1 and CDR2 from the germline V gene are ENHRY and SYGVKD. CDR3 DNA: TGTGCCATCAGCGGATCCGGGACACCCAATCAGCCCCAGCATTTT. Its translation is CAISGSGTPNQPQHF.

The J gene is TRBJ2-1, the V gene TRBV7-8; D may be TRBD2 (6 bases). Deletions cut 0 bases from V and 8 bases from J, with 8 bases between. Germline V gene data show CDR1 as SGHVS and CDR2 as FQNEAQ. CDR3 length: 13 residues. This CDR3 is CASSLASGDEQFF. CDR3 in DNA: TGTGCCAGCAGCTTAGCTTCGGGGGATGAGCAGTTCTTC. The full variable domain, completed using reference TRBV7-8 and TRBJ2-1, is GAGVSQSPRYKVAKRGQDVALRCDPISGHVSLFWYQQALGQGPEFLTYFQNEAQLDKSGLPSDRFFAERPEGSVSTLKIQRTQQEDSAVYLCASSLASGDEQFFGPGTRLTVL.

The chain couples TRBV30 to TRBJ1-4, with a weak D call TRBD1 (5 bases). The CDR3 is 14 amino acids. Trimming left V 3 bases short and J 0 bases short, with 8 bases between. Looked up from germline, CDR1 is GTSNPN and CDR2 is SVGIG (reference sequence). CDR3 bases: TGTGCCTGGAGGGGGGGTGCAACTAATGAAAAACTGTTTTTT. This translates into CAWRGGATNEKLFF.

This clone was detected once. The CDR3 nucleotides read TGTGCCAGTAGATCCGGCGGGGATACGCAGTATTTT. Protein product: CASRSGGDTQYF. V is TRBV19 and J is TRBJ2-3; weak D call: TRBD2 (5 bases). This CDR3 spans 12 amino acids. The germline V gene encodes CDR1 LNHDA and CDR2 SQIVND (reference sequence). Deletions cut 6 bases from V and 6 bases from J, with 10 bases between.

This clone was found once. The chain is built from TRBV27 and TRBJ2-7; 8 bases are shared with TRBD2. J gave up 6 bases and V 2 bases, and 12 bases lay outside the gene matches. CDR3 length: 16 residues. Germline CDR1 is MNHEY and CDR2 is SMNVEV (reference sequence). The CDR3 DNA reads TGTGCCAGCAGTTTAAGAGTAACTAGCGGCCTCCGCGAGCAGTACTTC. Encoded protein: CASSLRVTSGLREQYF.

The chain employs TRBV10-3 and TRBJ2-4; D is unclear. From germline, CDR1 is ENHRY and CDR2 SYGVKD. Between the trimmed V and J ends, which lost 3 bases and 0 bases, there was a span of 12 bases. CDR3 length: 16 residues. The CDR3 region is CAISEELLIAKNIQYF. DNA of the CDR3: TGTGCCATCAGTGAAGAGCTCTTGATAGCCAAAAACATTCAGTACTTC.

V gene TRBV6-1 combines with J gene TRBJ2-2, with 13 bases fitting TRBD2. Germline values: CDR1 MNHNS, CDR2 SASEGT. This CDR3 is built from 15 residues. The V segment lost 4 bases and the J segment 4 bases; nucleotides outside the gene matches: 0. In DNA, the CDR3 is TGTGCCAGCAGTGGACTAGCGGGAGGCACCGGGGAGCTGTTTTTT. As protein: CASSGLAGGTGELFF.

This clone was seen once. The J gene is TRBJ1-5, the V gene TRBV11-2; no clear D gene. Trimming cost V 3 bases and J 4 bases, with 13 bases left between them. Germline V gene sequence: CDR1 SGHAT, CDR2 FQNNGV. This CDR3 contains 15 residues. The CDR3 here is CASSFIGRVNQPQHF. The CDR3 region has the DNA TGTGCCAGCAGCTTTATCGGGCGGGTAAATCAGCCCCAGCATTTT.

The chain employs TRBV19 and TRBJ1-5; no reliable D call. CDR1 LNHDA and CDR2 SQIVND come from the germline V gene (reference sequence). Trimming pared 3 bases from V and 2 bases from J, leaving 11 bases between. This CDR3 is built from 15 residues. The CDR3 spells CASSISSRRNQPQHF. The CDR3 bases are TGTGCCAGTAGTATTTCTAGCCGCCGCAATCAGCCCCAGCATTTT.

The CDR3 coding sequence is TGTGCCAGCAGCTTAGGAAGACAGGGAAGCACTGAAGCTTTCTTT. Translating gives CASSLGRQGSTEAFF. The chain uses TRBV7-9 and TRBJ1-1; 7 bases map to TRBD1. The V gene end was trimmed by 1 base and the J gene end by 4 bases; junction bases not matched to a gene: 6. This CDR3 region has 15 residues. Germline CDR1 is SEHNR and CDR2 is FQNEAQ (reference sequence).

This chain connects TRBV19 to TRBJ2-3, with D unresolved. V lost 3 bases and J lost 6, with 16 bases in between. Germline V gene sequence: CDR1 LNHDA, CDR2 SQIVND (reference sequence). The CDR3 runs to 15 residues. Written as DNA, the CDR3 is TGTGCCAGTAGTATTCCCGAGAGGTCCGGGGATACGCAGTATTTT. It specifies CASSIPERSGDTQYF.

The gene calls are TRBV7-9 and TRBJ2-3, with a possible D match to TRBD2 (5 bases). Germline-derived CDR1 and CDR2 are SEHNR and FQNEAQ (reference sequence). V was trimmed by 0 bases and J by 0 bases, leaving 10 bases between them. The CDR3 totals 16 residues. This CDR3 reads CASSLAGSLSTDTQYF. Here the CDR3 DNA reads TGTGCCAGCAGCTTAGCAGGGAGCCTTAGCACAGATACGCAGTATTTT.

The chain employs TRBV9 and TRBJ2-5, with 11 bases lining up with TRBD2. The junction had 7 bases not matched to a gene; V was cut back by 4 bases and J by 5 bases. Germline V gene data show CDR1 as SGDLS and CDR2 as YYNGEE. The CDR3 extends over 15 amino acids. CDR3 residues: CASSSGTSGWETQYF. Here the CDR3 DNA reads TGTGCCAGCAGCTCCGGGACTAGCGGTTGGGAGACCCAGTACTTC.

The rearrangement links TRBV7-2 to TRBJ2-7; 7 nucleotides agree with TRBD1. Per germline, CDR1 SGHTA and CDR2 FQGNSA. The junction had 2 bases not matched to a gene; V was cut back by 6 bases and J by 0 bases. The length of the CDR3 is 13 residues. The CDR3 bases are TGTGCCAGCAGACAGGGGAGCTCCTACGAGCAGTACTTC. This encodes CASRQGSSYEQYF.

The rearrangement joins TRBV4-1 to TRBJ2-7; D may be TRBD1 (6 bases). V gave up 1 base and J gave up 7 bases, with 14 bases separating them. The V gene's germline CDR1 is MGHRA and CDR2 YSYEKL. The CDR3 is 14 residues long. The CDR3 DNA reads TGCGCCAGCAGCCAAGTGTTGGACAGCGCAGAGCAGTACTTC. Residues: CASSQVLDSAEQYF.

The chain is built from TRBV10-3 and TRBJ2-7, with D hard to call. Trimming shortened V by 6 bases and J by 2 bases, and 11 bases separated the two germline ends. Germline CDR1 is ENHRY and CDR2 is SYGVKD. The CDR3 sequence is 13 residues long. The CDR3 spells CAISPPGAYEQYF. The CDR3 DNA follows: TGTGCCATCAGCCCGCCCGGAGCCTACGAGCAGTACTTC.

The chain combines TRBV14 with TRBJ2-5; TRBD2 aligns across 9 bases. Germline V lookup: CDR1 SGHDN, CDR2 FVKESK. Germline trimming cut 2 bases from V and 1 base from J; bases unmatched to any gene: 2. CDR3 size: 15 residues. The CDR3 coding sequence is TGTGCCAGCAGCCAATTAGCGGGGGCCCAAGAGACCCAGTACTTC. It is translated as CASSQLAGAQETQYF.

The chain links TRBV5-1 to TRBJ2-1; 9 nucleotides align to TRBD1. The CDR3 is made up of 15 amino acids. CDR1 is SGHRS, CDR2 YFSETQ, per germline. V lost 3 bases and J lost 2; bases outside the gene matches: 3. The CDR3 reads CASSSGTGTYNEQFF. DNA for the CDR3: TGCGCCAGCAGCTCCGGGACAGGGACCTACAATGAGCAGTTCTTC.

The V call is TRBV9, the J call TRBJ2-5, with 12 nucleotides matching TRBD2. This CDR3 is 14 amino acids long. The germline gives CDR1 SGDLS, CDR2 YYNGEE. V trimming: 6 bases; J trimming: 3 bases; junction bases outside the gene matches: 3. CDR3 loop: CASTRTSGEETQYF. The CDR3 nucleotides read TGTGCCAGCACCCGGACTAGCGGGGAAGAGACCCAGTACTTC.

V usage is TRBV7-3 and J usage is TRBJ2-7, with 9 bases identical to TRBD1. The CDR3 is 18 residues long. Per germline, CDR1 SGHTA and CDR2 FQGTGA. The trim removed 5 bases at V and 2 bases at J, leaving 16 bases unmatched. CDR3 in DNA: TGTGCCAGCAGCCGGGACGGGACAGGGCTACTGGGGACCTACGAGCAGTACTTC. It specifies CASSRDGTGLLGTYEQYF.

The CDR3 DNA reads as TGTGCCAGCAGCTTAACGACAGACTACGAGCAGTACTTC. Its translation: CASSLTTDYEQYF. The V call is TRBV5-6, the J call TRBJ2-7, with D possibly matching TRBD1 (5 bases). Between the trimmed V and J ends, which lost 2 bases and 3 bases, there was a span of 9 bases. This CDR3 contains 13 residues. Looked up from germline, CDR1 is SGHDT and CDR2 is YYEEEE.

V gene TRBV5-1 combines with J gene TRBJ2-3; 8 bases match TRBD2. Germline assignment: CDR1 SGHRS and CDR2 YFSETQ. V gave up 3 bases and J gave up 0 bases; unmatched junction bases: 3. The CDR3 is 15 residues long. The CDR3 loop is CASSSQRESTDTQYF. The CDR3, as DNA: TGCGCCAGCAGCTCTCAGCGGGAGAGCACAGATACGCAGTATTTT.